The 6 T cell receptor beta chains in this list originate from one sample, sequenced in a study of blood T cell repertoires in COVID-19 (dated by TCRdb to 2019 to 2021). The library relied on the immunoSEQ multiplex PCR assay. TCRdb's version of the immuneACCESS table is confined to in-frame rearrangements and falls short of the full clone set. An unresolved V gene accounts for under half of the shortfall where checked; the remainder is of unknown origin. Present in this sample are some 150,000 clones, around nine tenths of which were seen just once. 10% of the sample rests with the top ten. Sequencing used peripheral blood. The receptor set was obtained from a man aged 50-60 years with active or convalescent COVID-19.

The chain recombines TRBV4-1 with TRBJ1-1; D perhaps matches TRBD1 (5 bases). Trimming stripped 0 bases from V and 2 bases from J, with 10 bases between. This CDR3 is built from 15 residues. CDR1 is MGHRA and CDR2 is YSYEKL in the germline V gene. CDR3: CASSQDPGGNTEAFF. The CDR3 DNA is TGCGCCAGCAGCCAAGATCCGGGGGGTAACACTGAAGCTTTCTTT.

The V gene is TRBV14, the J gene TRBJ1-2; weak D call: TRBD1 (6 bases). CDR1 SGHDN and CDR2 FVKESK come from the germline V gene. V lost 0 bases, J lost 1 base, and 12 bases lay in between. The CDR3 totals 16 residues. CDR3 coding DNA: TGTGCCAGCAGCCAAGATCCCAGGGGAAGTAACTATGGCTACACCTTC. Protein: CASSQDPRGSNYGYTF.

This sequence joins TRBV5-1 and TRBJ2-2, with D perhaps TRBD2 (5 bases). There are 15 residues in the CDR3. V was clipped by 2 bases and J by 1 base, with 9 bases between them. Germline CDR1 SGHRS, CDR2 YFSETQ. CDR3 sequence reads: CASSFRGMNTGELFF. CDR3 nucleotide sequence: TGCGCCAGCAGCTTCCGAGGGATGAACACCGGGGAGCTGTTTTTT.

The V and J genes are TRBV5-1 and TRBJ1-6; D not certain. Germline CDR1 reads SGHRS; CDR2 reads YFSETQ. This CDR3 comprises 15 residues. V dropped 3 bases and J dropped 5 bases, with 12 bases sitting between them. The CDR3 DNA reads TGCGCCAGCAGCTCGTTGTCGACAAATAATTCACCCCTCCACTTT. Its translation is CASSSLSTNNSPLHF.

CDR3 nucleotides: TGTGCCAGCTCACCGACCCCCGGGGGACTAGCTTACGAGCAGTACTTC. Residues: CASSPTPGGLAYEQYF. The chain combines TRBV18 with TRBJ2-7, with 9 bases fitting TRBD2. This CDR3 comprises 16 residues. J lost 4 bases, V lost 3 bases, and 10 bases had no gene match. CDR1 KGHSH and CDR2 LQKENI come from the germline V gene. Filled out from reference TRBV18 and TRBJ2-7, the complete variable domain reads NAGVMQNPRHLVRRRGQEARLRCSPMKGHSHVYWYRQLPEEGLKFMVYLQKENIIDESGMPKERFSAEFPKEGPSILRIQQVVRGDSAAYFCASSPTPGGLAYEQYFGPGTRLTVT.

V and J are TRBV11-2 and TRBJ2-7; TRBD1 is a possible D gene (6 bases). CDR1 and CDR2 from the germline V gene are SGHAT and FQNNGV. There are 13 residues in the CDR3. The V and J ends lost 5 bases and 0 bases respectively, with 8 bases between them. The CDR3 region has the DNA TGTGCCAGCAGCGCCAGGGGCTCCTACGAGCAGTACTTC. It specifies CASSARGSYEQYF.